Below, 19 T cell receptor beta chains from the same sample are listed, as sequenced in a study of blood T cell repertoires in COVID-19. Clones were read by immunoSEQ multiplex PCR, and TCRdb kept only the in-frame ones, dropping some. The sample shows about 82,000 clones, about four fifths of them seen only once. Sequencing was carried out using peripheral blood. All receptors derive from a woman aged 40 to 50 with active or convalescent COVID-19.

The chain carries TRBV5-1 and TRBJ1-1, with 8 bases fitting TRBD1. The J segment lost 10 bases and the V segment lost 4 bases, leaving 9 bases of the junction unmatched. Germline loops: CDR1 SGHRS, CDR2 YFSETQ. CDR3 size: 13 residues. The CDR3 nucleotides are TGCGCCAGCAGCCGATCACTTGACAGGGGAGCTTTCTTT. This gives the protein CASSRSLDRGAFF.

Here the CDR3 reads CASRRQGKANYGYTF. In nucleotides, the CDR3 is TGTGCCAGCCGAAGACAGGGGAAAGCTAACTATGGCTACACCTTC. The chain uses TRBV6-5 and TRBJ1-2; 8 nucleotides line up with TRBD1. The CDR3 is 15 amino acids. The germline CDR1 and CDR2 sequences are MNHEY and SVGAGI. J was trimmed by 0 bases and V by 8 bases; bases with no gene match: 8.

This chain links TRBV10-1 with TRBJ2-2, with 14 bases aligning to TRBD2. There are 18 residues in the CDR3. Trimming at V came to 6 bases and at J to 1 base, leaving 7 bases not matched to a gene. CDR1 is WNHNN and CDR2 is SYGVQD in the germline V gene (reference sequence). The CDR3 DNA reads as TGCGCCAGCAGCGGAGGACTAGCGGGAGGCTTGAACACCGGGGAGCTGTTTTTT. It translates to CASSGGLAGGLNTGELFF.

The genes are TRBV28 and TRBJ2-7, with a tentative D call TRBD2 (5 bases). The CDR3 is 14 residues long. The germline V gene encodes CDR1 MDHEN and CDR2 SYDVKM. V shed 5 bases and J shed 6 bases, with 17 bases lying between them. The CDR3 reads CASSLRTGWSEQYF. CDR3 in DNA: TGTGCCAGCAGTCTCCGGACGGGATGGAGCGAGCAGTACTTC.

V gene TRBV28 combines with J gene TRBJ1-2; weak D call: TRBD1 (6 bases). CDR3 size: 15 residues. From germline, CDR1 is MDHEN and CDR2 SYDVKM. V lost 8 bases to trimming and J lost 8 bases, with 24 bases between them. The CDR3 loop is CASQTIGQQTMGYTF. CDR3 DNA sequence: TGTGCCAGCCAAACCATCGGACAGCAAACTATGGGCTACACCTTC.

The rearrangement joins TRBV19 to TRBJ1-5; TRBD1 aligns across 7 bases. The CDR3 extends over 19 amino acids. V lost 4 bases, J lost 0 bases, and 15 bases stayed unmatched. Germline CDR1 LNHDA, CDR2 SQIVND (reference sequence). CDR3 nucleotides: TGTGCCAGTAGTACCTTTCCGGACTACAGGGGTTATAGCAATCAGCCCCAGCATTTT. Protein: CASSTFPDYRGYSNQPQHF.

The chain links TRBV19 to TRBJ1-2; 7 nucleotides align to TRBD1. CDR3 size: 13 residues. Germline V gene lookup returns CDR1 LNHDA and CDR2 SQIVND (reference sequence). V shed 5 bases and J 4 bases; nucleotides not matched to a gene: 4. CDR3 residues: CASSQGVGYGYTF. Written as DNA, the CDR3 is TGTGCCAGTAGTCAGGGGGTTGGCTATGGCTACACCTTC. Using reference TRBV19 and TRBJ1-2 for the parts outside the CDR3, the full variable domain is DGGITQSPKYLFRKEGQNVTLSCEQNLNHDAMYWYRQDPGQGLRLIYYSQIVNDFQKGDIAEGYSVSREKKESFPLTVTSAQKNPTAFYLCASSQGVGYGYTFGSGTRLTVV.

This chain joins TRBV7-2 and TRBJ2-3; D possibly corresponds to TRBD1 (6 bases). V lost 4 bases to trimming and J lost 4 bases, with 15 bases between them. The CDR3 spans 15 residues. The germline V gene has CDR1 SGHTA and CDR2 FQGNSA. CDR3 DNA sequence: TGTGCCAGCAGCTCTACCCGCGCAGGGGCAGATACGCAGTATTTT. It is translated as CASSSTRAGADTQYF.

This chain joins TRBV9 and TRBJ1-2, with TRBD1 as a possible D gene (6 bases). The germline V gene has CDR1 SGDLS and CDR2 YYNGEE. This CDR3 is 14 amino acids long. Trimming took off 0 bases at V and 5 bases at J, with 11 bases between the two ends. In DNA, the CDR3 is TGTGCCAGCAGCGTAGACAGGGTAGGGTATGGCTACACCTTC. Protein sequence: CASSVDRVGYGYTF.

The genes are TRBV10-3 and TRBJ2-3, with 8 bases that match TRBD1. CDR3 length equals 14 residues. V gave up 7 bases and J gave up 5 bases; unmatched junction bases: 8. Germline V CDR1 and CDR2: ENHRY, SYGVKD. Written as DNA, the CDR3 is TGTGCCATCAACCAGGGGGCTCAAGAAGATACGCAGTATTTT. Amino acids: CAINQGAQEDTQYF.

This clone was observed a few times. The chain links TRBV9 to TRBJ2-1, with a possible D match to TRBD2 (6 bases). Germline V gene data show CDR1 as SGDLS and CDR2 as YYNGEE. V was clipped by 3 bases and J by 2 bases, with 15 bases between them. The CDR3 is 16 residues long. The CDR3 region has the DNA TGTGCCAGCAGCGCCGGGAGCGGGCCGACCTACAATGAGCAGTTCTTC. This translates into CASSAGSGPTYNEQFF.

This clone showed up just once. CDR3 protein: CASSLGTEANYGYTF. The CDR3, as DNA: TGTGCCAGCAGCTTAGGGACAGAAGCTAACTATGGCTACACCTTC. The chain is built from TRBV11-2 and TRBJ1-2, with D tentatively TRBD1 (6 bases). The CDR3 loop spans 15 amino acids. Trimming pared 1 base from V and 0 bases from J, leaving 9 bases between. Germline assignment: CDR1 SGHAT and CDR2 FQNNGV.

This chain links TRBV2 with TRBJ2-3, with D possibly being TRBD2 (6 bases). Germline V gene sequence: CDR1 SNHLY, CDR2 FYNNEI. This CDR3 is 14 amino acids long. Trimming stripped 8 bases from V and 1 base from J, with 13 bases between. As DNA, the CDR3 is TGTGCCAGCCAGGGACTCAAACGCACAGATACGCAGTATTTT. Translated, it gives CASQGLKRTDTQYF.

This chain links TRBV27 with TRBJ1-6; D ambiguous. Trimming shortened V by 3 bases and J by 4 bases, and 13 bases separated the two germline ends. This CDR3 is built from 16 residues. CDR1 is MNHEY and CDR2 is SMNVEV in the germline V gene (reference sequence). The chain's CDR3 is CASSFHSATYNSPLHF. The CDR3 DNA is TGTGCCAGCAGTTTTCATTCGGCGACTTATAATTCACCCCTCCACTTT.

The rearrangement uses TRBV7-2 and TRBJ2-3; TRBD2 matches 8 bases. J gave up 8 bases and V 5 bases, and 12 bases lay outside the gene matches. CDR3 length equals 15 residues. Germline V gene sequence: CDR1 SGHTA, CDR2 FQGNSA. The CDR3 coding sequence is TGTGCCAGCAGCGGAGGGGGGAGCGGGGGAACTACGCAGTATTTT. Protein: CASSGGGSGGTTQYF.

This clone was seen only a few times. The chain carries TRBV5-4 and TRBJ1-2; 9 bases are shared with TRBD1. CDR1 SGHNT and CDR2 YYREEE come from the germline V gene (reference sequence). The CDR3 runs 15 residues. With 4 bases clipped from V and 4 bases from J, the junction kept 8 bases outside the gene matches. In nucleotides, the CDR3 is TGTGCCAGCAGCGGACAGGGACAGGGAGGCTATGGCTACACCTTC. It encodes CASSGQGQGGYGYTF.

This clone was recorded a few times. The chain links TRBV10-3 to TRBJ1-4, with D hard to call. CDR3 length: 13 amino acids. V was pared by 3 bases and J by 3 bases, with 5 bases between. The germline V gene encodes CDR1 ENHRY and CDR2 SYGVKD. The CDR3 coding sequence is TGTGCCATCAGTGATAAGCCTAATGAAAAACTGTTTTTT. Translation: CAISDKPNEKLFF.

V usage is TRBV18 and J usage is TRBJ2-3, with a tentative D call TRBD2 (6 bases). V was trimmed by 7 bases and J by 1 base, leaving 12 bases between them. The CDR3 loop spans 14 amino acids. In germline, CDR1 is KGHSH, CDR2 LQKENI. DNA for the CDR3: TGTGCCAGCTTGCCTCCTAGCGGCACAGATACGCAGTATTTT. This encodes CASLPPSGTDTQYF.

V usage is TRBV6-5 and J usage is TRBJ1-2, with D maybe TRBD1 (6 bases). The CDR3 is made up of 13 amino acids. V lost 7 bases and J lost 4, with 13 bases in between. CDR1 is MNHEY, CDR2 SVGAGI, per germline. CDR3 amino acids: CASKAGESYGYTF. CDR3 sequence (DNA): TGTGCCAGCAAGGCAGGGGAGTCCTATGGCTACACCTTC.